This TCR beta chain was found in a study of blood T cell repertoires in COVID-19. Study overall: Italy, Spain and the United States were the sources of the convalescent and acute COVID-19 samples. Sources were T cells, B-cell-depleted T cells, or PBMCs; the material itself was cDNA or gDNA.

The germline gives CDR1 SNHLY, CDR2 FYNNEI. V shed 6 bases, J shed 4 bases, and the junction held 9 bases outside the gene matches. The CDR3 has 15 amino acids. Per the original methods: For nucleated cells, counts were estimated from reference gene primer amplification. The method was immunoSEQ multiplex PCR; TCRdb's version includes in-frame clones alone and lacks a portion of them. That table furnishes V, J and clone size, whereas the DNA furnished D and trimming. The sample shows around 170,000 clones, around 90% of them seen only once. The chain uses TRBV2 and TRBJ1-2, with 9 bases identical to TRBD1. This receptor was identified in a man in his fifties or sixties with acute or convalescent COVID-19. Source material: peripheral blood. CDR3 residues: CASSPPGQGSYGYTF. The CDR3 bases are TGTGCCAGCAGCCCTCCGGGACAGGGAAGCTATGGCTACACCTTC.